This TCR beta chain is drawn from a study of T cell responses to AZD1222 COVID-19 vaccine. To note about this clone: Its antigen is not known.

Only in-frame clones appear in the TCRdb table, and some are missing; sequencing was by immunoSEQ multiplex PCR. The data hold approximately 150,000 clones, with more than 85% observed a single time. Study observations and caveats: The study found Spike-specific TCR breadth and depth rose after two AZD1222 doses. Donors were chiefly white British, with a greater number of females, and clonal diversity was perhaps underestimated.

V lost 3 bases, J lost 2 bases, and 5 bases stayed unmatched. CDR3 size: 15 residues. Germline V gene lookup returns CDR1 SGDLS and CDR2 YYNGEE. This specimen was peripheral blood, taken 28 days after the second AZD1222 dose. J is TRBJ2-5 and V is TRBV9, with 9 nucleotides matching TRBD1. This receptor was obtained from an adult who received the AZD1222 COVID-19 vaccine. The DNA for the CDR3 is TGTGCCAGCAGCGCCGGGACAGGGAGGCAAGAGACCCAGTACTTC. Translating it yields CASSAGTGRQETQYF.